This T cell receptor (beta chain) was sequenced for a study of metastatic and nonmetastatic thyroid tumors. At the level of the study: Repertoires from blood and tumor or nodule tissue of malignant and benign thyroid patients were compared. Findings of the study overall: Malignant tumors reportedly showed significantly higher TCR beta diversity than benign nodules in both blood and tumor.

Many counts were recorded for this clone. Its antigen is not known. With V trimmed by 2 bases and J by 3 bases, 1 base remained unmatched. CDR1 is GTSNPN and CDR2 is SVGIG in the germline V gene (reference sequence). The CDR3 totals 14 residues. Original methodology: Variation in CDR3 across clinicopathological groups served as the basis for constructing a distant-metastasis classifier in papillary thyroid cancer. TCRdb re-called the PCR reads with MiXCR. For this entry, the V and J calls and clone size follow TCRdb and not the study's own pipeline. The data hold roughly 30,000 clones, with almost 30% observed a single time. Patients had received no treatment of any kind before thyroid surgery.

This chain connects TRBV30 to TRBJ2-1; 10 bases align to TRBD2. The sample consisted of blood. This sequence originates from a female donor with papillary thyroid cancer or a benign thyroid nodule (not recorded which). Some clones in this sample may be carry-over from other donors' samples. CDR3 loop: CAWSRTSGYNEQFF. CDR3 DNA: TGTGCCTGGAGTCGGACTAGCGGCTACAATGAGCAGTTCTTC.